These T cell receptor beta chains were read from a single sample in a study of neurological immune-mediated disorders. MiXCR was run by TCRdb on the 5' RACE reads, yielding one entry per CDR3 protein. The profile shows roughly 100,000 distinct CDR3 sequences, 10% to 14% of them singletons. Sequenced: PBMCs. The receptors here all came from a female donor with HTLV-1-associated myelopathy (HAM/TSP). Each CDR3 is given with its conserved first and last residue. The order of the fields is CDR3 DNA, CDR3 protein, J gene, clone size, D gene, V gene. D genes are given only for firm matches. Size is omitted from some rows. Given values are once, few, many or a class for expanded clones.

TGTGCCAGCACCGGCCTGGGACAGGGCTGGACTGAAGCTTTCTTT CASTGLGQGWTEAFF TRBJ1-1 many TRBD1 TRBV28
TGCAGTGCTAGGAAGGTTGGCGCTAATGAAGCTTTCTTT CSARKVGANEAFF TRBJ1-1 . . TRBV20-1
TGCAGTGCTTTCTCTACTAGCGGGGGGGCGAGAGATACGCAGTATTTT CSAFSTSGGARDTQYF TRBJ2-3 many TRBD2 TRBV20-1
TGCAGTGCTACCGGTCGGGGGCGGGATAATGAGCAGTTCTTC CSATGRGRDNEQFF TRBJ2-1 many . TRBV20-1
TGTGCCACCAGTGATTCGGGGGGGCTCGAGACCCAGTACTTC CATSDSGGLETQYF TRBJ2-5 many TRBD2 TRBV24-1
TGTGCCAGCAGCCGAACTCCTATAGGACAGGTGCGCTCCTACGAGCAGTACTTC CASSRTPIGQVRSYEQYF TRBJ2-7 . TRBD1 TRBV27
TGCGCCAGCAGCTTGGCCGGGTCAGGGGGGCCGAACACCGGGGAGCTGTTTTTT CASSLAGSGGPNTGELFF TRBJ2-2 many . TRBV5-1
TGCGCCAGCAGCTCGGAGGGGGGTGTCGGAAAACTGTTTTTT CASSSEGGVGKLFF TRBJ1-4 many . TRBV5-1
TGCGCCAGCAGACCCGGGACAGCGAATGAGCAGTTCTTC CASRPGTANEQFF TRBJ2-1 few TRBD1 TRBV5-1
TGCAGCGTTGACAGTCCGCGGTTGAAGTCAGATACGCAGTATTTT CSVDSPRLKSDTQYF TRBJ2-3 many . TRBV29-1
TGTGCCAGCAGCGAACCCGGGGGGGGACAAGACGGCTACACCTTC CASSEPGGGQDGYTF TRBJ1-2 many . TRBV7-9
TGCGCCAGCAGCTCCCCTCTCGGCGACACCGGGGAGCTGTTTTTT CASSSPLGDTGELFF TRBJ2-2 many . TRBV5-1
TGCGCCAGCAGTTCCCGGGACAGGGCGATCCATGAGCAGTTCTTC CASSSRDRAIHEQFF TRBJ2-1 . TRBD1 TRBV5-1
TGCGCCAGCAGCCAAGTTGTTAGCGGGGCGAACACAGATACGCAGTATTTT CASSQVVSGANTDTQYF TRBJ2-3 . TRBD2 TRBV5-1
TGCGCCAGCAGCTTGAATGCAGATACGCAGTATTTT CASSLNADTQYF TRBJ2-3 many . TRBV5-1
TGTGCCAGCAGCCGGACAGAGGAGTCCTACAATGAGCAGTTCTTC CASSRTEESYNEQFF TRBJ2-1 few . TRBV28
TGCGCCAGCGCAGGGGACAGATATGGCTACACCTTC CASAGDRYGYTF TRBJ1-2 . TRBD1 TRBV5-1
TGTGCCAGCAGTCCCCCAGGGGTTAGCCACACTGAAGCTTTCTTT CASSPPGVSHTEAFF TRBJ1-1 many . TRBV28
TGTGCCAGCAGTGAAGCGGGCCGCGGGGATGAAAAACTGTTTTTT CASSEAGRGDEKLFF TRBJ1-4 many . TRBV2
TGTGCCAGCAGCGGAGCGGGGGGGTATGGCTACACCTTC CASSGAGGYGYTF TRBJ1-2 many . TRBV7-2
TGTGCCAGCAGCGTGGTCGGCTTTAACACCGGGGAGCTGTTTTTT CASSVVGFNTGELFF TRBJ2-2 few . TRBV27
TGTGCCAGCAGCGTACGAGACAGGGGGTCCGGGGCCAACGTCCTGACTTTC CASSVRDRGSGANVLTF TRBJ2-6 many TRBD1 TRBV9
TGCGCCAGCAGCCGAGGGGACGGTAGCAATCAGCCCCAGCATTTT CASSRGDGSNQPQHF TRBJ1-5 many . TRBV4-1
TGCGCCAGCAGCCCCGACCAGACCGGGGAGCTGTTTTTT CASSPDQTGELFF TRBJ2-2 . . TRBV5-1
TGCGCCAGCAGCCTCGCGACAGGGGAAGCTTCCGAGCAGTACTTC CASSLATGEASEQYF TRBJ2-7 many TRBD1 TRBV5-1
TGTGCCAGCAGCCAACCCGGGGCGCAGGGGCAGTTGGGGCAGTTCTTC CASSQPGAQGQLGQFF TRBJ2-1 many . TRBV5-5
TGCGCCAGCAGCTTGTTAACAGCGGGGAACACAGATACGCAGTATTTT CASSLLTAGNTDTQYF TRBJ2-3 many TRBD2 TRBV5-1
TGCAGTGCTAGAAGGAGAGAAGGTCGCTACACCTTC CSARRREGRYTF TRBJ1-2 many . TRBV20-1
TGCAGCGTTATGGAACCCAACTATGGCTACACCTTC CSVMEPNYGYTF TRBJ1-2 many . TRBV29-1
TGTGCCAGTAGTATAGGGGCGTCGGGGAGTAATGAGCAGTTCTTC CASSIGASGSNEQFF TRBJ2-1 many . TRBV19
TGTGCCAGCAGTTTGGCAAGTAGCGAGCAGTACTTC CASSLASSEQYF TRBJ2-7 many . TRBV28
TGTGCCAGCAGTTTCCCGAACACTGAAGCTTTCTTT CASSFPNTEAFF TRBJ1-1 many . TRBV12-3/TRBV12-4
TGTGCCAGCAGCTTAGAACGGACCGGGGAGCTGTTTTTT CASSLERTGELFF TRBJ2-2 many . TRBV11-2
TGCGCCAGCAGCTTAAGGGACACTGGCTCAGATACGCAGTATTTT CASSLRDTGSDTQYF TRBJ2-3 many . TRBV5-1
TGCAGCGTTCCAACGACACGGTATGGCTACACCTTC CSVPTTRYGYTF TRBJ1-2 . . TRBV29-1
TGTGCCAGCAGTTTAAGTCTGTCAGACACTGAAGCTTTCTTT CASSLSLSDTEAFF TRBJ1-1 . . TRBV12-3/TRBV12-4
TGCGCCAGCAGCTTGAGACTAGCGGGGGGTGAGCAGTTCTTC CASSLRLAGGEQFF TRBJ2-1 few TRBD2 TRBV5-1
TGCGCCAGCAGCCAAGGGGGTAGTCGTAATGAGCAGTTCTTC CASSQGGSRNEQFF TRBJ2-1 many . TRBV4-1
TGCAGTGCTAGAGGGGTGGCCGTTTCTGAGCAGTTCTTC CSARGVAVSEQFF TRBJ2-1 . . TRBV20-1
TGCGCCAGCAGCTTGGTGTCCCCTGGGGCCAACGTCCTGACTTTC CASSLVSPGANVLTF TRBJ2-6 many . TRBV5-1
TGTGCCAGCAGCCGCGGGGGGCGAGATACGCAGTATTTT CASSRGGRDTQYF TRBJ2-3 many TRBD2 TRBV7-9